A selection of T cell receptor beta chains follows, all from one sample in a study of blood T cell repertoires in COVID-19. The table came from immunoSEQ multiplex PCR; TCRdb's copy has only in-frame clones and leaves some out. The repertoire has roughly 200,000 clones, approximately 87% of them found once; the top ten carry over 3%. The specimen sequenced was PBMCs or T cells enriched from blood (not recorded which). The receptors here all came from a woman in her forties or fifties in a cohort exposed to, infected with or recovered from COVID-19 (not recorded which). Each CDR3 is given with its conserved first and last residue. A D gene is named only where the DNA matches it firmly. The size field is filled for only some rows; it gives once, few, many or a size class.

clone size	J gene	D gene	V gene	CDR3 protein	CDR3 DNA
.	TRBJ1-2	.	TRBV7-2	CASSSITSYYGYTF	TGTGCCAGCAGCTCTATCACCTCCTACTATGGCTACACCTTC
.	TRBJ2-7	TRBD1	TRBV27	CASSLIPGQGYEQYF	TGTGCCAGCAGTTTAATCCCGGGACAGGGCTACGAGCAGTACTTC
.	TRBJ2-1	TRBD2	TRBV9	CASSPRGGFNEQFF	TGTGCCAGCAGCCCTAGGGGAGGGTTCAATGAGCAGTTCTTC
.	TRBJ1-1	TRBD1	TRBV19	CASSLSRTGGNTEAFF	TGTGCCAGTAGTCTTTCGAGGACAGGGGGGAACACTGAAGCTTTCTTT
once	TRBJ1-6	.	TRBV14	CASSQVVMSRYNSPLHF	TGTGCCAGCAGCCAAGTGGTTATGAGTAGATATAATTCACCCCTCCACTTT
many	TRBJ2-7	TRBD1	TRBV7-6	CASRGTGPSQEQYF	TGTGCCAGCAGGGGGACAGGGCCTTCTCAGGAGCAGTACTTC
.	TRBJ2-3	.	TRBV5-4	CASSLDVSDTQYF	TGTGCCAGCAGCTTGGATGTGTCGGATACGCAGTATTTT
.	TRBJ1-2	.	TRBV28	CASSNGGGPGYGYTF	TGTGCCAGCAGCAACGGGGGGGGCCCCGGCTATGGCTACACCTTC
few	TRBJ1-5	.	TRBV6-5	CASRKTVSAQPQHF	TGTGCCAGCAGGAAGACAGTGTCGGCTCAGCCCCAGCATTTT
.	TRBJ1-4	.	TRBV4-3	CASSPLLGGLGYEKLFF	TGCGCCAGCAGCCCATTATTAGGAGGGCTAGGTTATGAAAAACTGTTTTTT
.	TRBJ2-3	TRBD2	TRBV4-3	CASSHRKGAGGDADTQYF	TGCGCCAGCAGCCATCGAAAGGGAGCGGGGGGCGACGCAGATACGCAGTATTTT
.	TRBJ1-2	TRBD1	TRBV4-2	CASSQGGQGGYGYTF	TGTGCCAGCAGCCAAGGGGGACAGGGTGGCTATGGCTACACCTTC
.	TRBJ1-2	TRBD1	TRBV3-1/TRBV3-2	CASSQDWGVPQGGNYGYTF	TGTGCCAGCAGCCAAGACTGGGGTGTTCCGCAGGGGGGAAACTATGGCTACACCTTC
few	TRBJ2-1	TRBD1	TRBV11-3	CASSRTGVDNEQFF	TGTGCCAGCAGCCGGACAGGTGTAGACAATGAGCAGTTCTTC